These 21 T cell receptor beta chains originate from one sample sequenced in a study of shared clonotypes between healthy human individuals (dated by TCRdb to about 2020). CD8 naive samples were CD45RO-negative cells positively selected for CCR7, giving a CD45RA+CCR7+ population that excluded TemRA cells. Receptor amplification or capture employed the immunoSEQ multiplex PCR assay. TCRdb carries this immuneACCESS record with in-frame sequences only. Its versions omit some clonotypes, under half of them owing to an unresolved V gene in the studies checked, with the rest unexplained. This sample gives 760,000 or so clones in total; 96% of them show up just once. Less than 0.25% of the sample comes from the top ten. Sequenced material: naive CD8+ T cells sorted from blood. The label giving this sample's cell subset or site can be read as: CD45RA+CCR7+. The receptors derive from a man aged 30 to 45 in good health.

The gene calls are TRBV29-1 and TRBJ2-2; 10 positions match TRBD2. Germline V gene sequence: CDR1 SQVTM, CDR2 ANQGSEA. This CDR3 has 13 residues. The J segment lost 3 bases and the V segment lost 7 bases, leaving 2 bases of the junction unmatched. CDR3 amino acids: CSGGTSDTGELFF. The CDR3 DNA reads TGCAGCGGGGGGACTAGCGACACCGGGGAGCTGTTTTTT.

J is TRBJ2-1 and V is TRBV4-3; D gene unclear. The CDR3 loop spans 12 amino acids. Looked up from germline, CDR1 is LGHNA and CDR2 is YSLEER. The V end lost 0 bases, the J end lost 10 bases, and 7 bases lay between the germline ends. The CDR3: CASSQDRREQFF. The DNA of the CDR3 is TGCGCCAGCAGCCAAGACCGGCGCGAGCAGTTCTTC.

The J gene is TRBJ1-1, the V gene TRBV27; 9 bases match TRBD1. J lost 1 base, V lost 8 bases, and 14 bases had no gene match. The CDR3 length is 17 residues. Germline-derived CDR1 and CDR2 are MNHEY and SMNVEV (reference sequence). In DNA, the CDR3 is TGTGCCAGCTACCTATTGGGGGACAGGGCCGGGAACACTGAAGCTTTCTTT. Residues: CASYLLGDRAGNTEAFF.

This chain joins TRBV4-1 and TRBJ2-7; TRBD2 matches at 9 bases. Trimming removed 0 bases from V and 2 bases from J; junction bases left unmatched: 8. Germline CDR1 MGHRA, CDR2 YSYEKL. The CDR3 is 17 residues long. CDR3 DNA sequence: TGCGCCAGCAGCCAAGAGGGGAATAGCGGGAGCGCCTACGAGCAGTACTTC. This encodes CASSQEGNSGSAYEQYF.

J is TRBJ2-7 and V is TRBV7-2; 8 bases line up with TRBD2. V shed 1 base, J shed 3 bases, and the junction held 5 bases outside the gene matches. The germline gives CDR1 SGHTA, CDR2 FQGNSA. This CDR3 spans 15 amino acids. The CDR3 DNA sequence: TGTGCCAGCAGCTTAGGTTGGACTAGCAACTACGAGCAGTACTTC. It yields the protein CASSLGWTSNYEQYF.

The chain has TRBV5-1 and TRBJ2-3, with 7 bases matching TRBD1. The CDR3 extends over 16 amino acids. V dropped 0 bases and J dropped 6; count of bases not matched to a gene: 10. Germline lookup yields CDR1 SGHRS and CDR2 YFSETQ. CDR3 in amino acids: CASSLGAGGFEDTQYF. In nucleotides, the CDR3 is TGCGCCAGCAGCTTGGGGGCAGGGGGTTTCGAGGATACGCAGTATTTT.

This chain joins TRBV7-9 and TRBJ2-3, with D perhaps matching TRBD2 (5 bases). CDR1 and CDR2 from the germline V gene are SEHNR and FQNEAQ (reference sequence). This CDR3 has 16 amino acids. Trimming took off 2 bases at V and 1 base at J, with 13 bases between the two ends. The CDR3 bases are TGTGCCAGCAGCTTACTGGTGGGAGTAGGCACAGATACGCAGTATTTT. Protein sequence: CASSLLVGVGTDTQYF.

The CDR3 bases are TGTGCCAGCAGTTTTAGCGGGAGCACGTCCTACGAGCAGTACTTC. As protein: CASSFSGSTSYEQYF. This chain uses TRBV28 with TRBJ2-7; 9 bases agree with TRBD2. Germline V gene data show CDR1 as MDHEN and CDR2 as SYDVKM. Trimming removed 3 bases from V and 1 base from J; junction bases left unmatched: 4. CDR3 size: 15 residues.

The CDR3 sequence: CASQQEKWETQYF. The CDR3 DNA sequence: TGTGCCAGTCAACAGGAGAAATGGGAGACCCAGTACTTC. This rearrangement joins TRBV28 to TRBJ2-5, with D perhaps matching TRBD1 (5 bases). The CDR3 loop spans 13 amino acids. Germline V gene data show CDR1 as MDHEN and CDR2 as SYDVKM. V was shortened by 9 bases and J by 5 bases, with 16 bases between the two germline ends.

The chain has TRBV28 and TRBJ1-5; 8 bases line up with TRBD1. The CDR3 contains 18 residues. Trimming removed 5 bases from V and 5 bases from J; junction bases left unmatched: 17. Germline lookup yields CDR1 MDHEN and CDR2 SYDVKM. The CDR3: CASSPANQQGDLDQPQHF. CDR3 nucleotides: TGTGCCAGCAGTCCCGCGAACCAACAGGGGGATTTGGATCAGCCCCAGCATTTT.

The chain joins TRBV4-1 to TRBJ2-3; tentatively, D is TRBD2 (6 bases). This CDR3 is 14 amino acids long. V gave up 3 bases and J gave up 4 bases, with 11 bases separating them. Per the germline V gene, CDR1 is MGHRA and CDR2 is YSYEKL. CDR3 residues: CASSHPGAADTQYF. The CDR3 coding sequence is TGCGCCAGCAGCCACCCGGGAGCTGCAGATACGCAGTATTTT.

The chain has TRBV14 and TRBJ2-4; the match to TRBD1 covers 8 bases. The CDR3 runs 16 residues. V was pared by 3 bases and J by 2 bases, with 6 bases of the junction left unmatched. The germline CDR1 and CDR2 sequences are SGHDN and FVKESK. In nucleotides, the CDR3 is TGTGCCAGCAGCCACCGACAGGGGATCACCAAAAACATTCAGTACTTC. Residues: CASSHRQGITKNIQYF.

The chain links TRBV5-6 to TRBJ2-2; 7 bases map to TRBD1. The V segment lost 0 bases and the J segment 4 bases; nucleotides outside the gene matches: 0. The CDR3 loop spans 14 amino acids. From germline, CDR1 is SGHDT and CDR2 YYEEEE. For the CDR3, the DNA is TGTGCCAGCAGCTTGGCAGGGGGCACCGGGGAGCTGTTTTTT. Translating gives CASSLAGGTGELFF.

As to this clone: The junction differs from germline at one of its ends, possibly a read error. CDR3 nucleotides: TGTGCCAGCAGCGGACAGAGCCCCGTCATGAACACTAAAGCTTTCTTT. It is translated as CASSGQSPVMNTKAFF. The chain couples TRBV7-2 to TRBJ1-1, with D tentatively TRBD1 (6 bases). CDR1 is SGHTA, CDR2 FQGNSA, per germline. This CDR3 spans 16 amino acids.

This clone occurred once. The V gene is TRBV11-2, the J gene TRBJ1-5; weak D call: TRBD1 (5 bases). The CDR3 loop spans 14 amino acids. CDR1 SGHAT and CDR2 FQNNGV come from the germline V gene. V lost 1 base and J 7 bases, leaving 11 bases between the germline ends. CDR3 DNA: TGTGCCAGCAGCTTAGCCCAGGGTTGGCAGCCCCAGCATTTT. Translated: CASSLAQGWQPQHF.

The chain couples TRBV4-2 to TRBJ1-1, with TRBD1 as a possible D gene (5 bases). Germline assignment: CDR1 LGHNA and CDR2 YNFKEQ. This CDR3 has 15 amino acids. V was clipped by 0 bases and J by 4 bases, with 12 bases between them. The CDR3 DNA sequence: TGTGCCAGCAGCCAAGACAGGGACGTGGGCACTGAAGCTTTCTTT. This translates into CASSQDRDVGTEAFF.

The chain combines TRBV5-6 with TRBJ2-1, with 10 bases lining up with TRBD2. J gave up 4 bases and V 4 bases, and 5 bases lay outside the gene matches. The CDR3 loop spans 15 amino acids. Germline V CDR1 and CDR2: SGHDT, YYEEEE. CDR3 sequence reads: CASSPTSGQYNEQFF. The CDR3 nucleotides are TGTGCCAGCAGCCCGACTAGCGGGCAGTACAATGAGCAGTTCTTC.

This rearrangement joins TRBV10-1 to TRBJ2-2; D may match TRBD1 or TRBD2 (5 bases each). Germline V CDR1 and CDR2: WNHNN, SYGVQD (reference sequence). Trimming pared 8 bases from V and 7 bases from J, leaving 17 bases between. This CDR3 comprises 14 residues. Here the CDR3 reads CASGASGNGGELFF. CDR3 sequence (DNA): TGCGCCAGCGGGGCGTCGGGAAACGGCGGGGAGCTGTTTTTT.

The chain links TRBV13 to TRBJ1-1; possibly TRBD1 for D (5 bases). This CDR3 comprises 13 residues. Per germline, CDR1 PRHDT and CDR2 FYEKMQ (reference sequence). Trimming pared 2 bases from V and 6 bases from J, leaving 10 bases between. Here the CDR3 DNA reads TGTGCCAGCAGCTTAAGGGGTTGGGCTGAAGCTTTCTTT. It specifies CASSLRGWAEAFF.

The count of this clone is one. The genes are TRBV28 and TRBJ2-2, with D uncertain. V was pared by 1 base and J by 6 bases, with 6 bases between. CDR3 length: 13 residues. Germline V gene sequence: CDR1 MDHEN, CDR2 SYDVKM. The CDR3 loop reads CASSLYGPGELFF. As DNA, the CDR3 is TGTGCCAGCAGTTTATACGGACCCGGGGAGCTGTTTTTT.

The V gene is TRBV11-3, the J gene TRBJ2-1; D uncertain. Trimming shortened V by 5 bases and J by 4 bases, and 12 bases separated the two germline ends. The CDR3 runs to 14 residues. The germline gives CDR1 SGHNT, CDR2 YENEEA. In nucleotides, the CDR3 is TGTGCCAGCAGCCCGCCGGGCCGTTACAATGAGCAGTTCTTC. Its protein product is CASSPPGRYNEQFF.